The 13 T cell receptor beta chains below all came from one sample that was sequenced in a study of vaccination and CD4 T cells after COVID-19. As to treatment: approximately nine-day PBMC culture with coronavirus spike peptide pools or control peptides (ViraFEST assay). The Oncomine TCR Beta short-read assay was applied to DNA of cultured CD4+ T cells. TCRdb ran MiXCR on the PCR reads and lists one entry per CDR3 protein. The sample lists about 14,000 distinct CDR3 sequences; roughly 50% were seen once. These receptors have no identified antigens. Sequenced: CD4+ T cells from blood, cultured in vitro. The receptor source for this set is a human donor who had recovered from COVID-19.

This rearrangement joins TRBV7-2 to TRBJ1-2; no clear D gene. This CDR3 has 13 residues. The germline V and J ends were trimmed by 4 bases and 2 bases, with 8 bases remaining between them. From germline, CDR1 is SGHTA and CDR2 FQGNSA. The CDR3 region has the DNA TGTGCCAGCAGCTACCGACGGAACTATGGCTACACCTTC. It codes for CASSYRRNYGYTF.

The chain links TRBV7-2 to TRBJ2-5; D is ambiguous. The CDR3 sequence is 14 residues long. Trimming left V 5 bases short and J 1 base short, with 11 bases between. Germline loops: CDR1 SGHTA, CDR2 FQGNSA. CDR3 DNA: TGTGCCAGCAGCGAAGGGATCGGCCAAGAGACCCAGTACTTC. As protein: CASSEGIGQETQYF.

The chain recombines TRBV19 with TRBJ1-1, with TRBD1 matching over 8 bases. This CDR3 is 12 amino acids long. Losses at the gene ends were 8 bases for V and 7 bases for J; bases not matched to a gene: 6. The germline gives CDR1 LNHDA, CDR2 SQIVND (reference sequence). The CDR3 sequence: CASSQGAREAFF. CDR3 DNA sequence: TGTGCCAGTTCTCAGGGGGCGCGTGAAGCTTTCTTT.

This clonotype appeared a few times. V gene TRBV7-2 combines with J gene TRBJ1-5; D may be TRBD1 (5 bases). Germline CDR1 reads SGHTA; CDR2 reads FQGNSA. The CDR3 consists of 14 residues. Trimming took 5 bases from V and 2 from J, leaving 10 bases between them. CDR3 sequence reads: CASSTWDGNQPQHF. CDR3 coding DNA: TGTGCCAGCAGCACCTGGGACGGCAATCAGCCCCAGCATTTT.

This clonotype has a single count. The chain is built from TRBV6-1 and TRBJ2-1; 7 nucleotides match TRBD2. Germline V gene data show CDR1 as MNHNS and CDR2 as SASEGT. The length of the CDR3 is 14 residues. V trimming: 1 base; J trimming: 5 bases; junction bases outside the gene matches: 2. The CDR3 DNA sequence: TGTGCCAGCAGTGAAGGCGGGAGCAACAATGAGCAGTTCTTC. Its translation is CASSEGGSNNEQFF.

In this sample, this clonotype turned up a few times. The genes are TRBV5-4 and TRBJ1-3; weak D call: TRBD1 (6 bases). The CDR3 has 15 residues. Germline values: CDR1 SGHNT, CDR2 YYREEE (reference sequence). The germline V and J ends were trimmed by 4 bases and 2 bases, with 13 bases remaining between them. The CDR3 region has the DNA TGTGCCAGCAGCCGAGACGCAGGGGCTGGAAACACCATATATTTT. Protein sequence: CASSRDAGAGNTIYF.

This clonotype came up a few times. CDR3 amino acids: CASRKPGQGNTEAFF. For the CDR3, the DNA is TGTGCCAGTAGGAAACCGGGACAGGGGAACACTGAAGCTTTCTTT. V usage is TRBV19 and J usage is TRBJ1-1; 9 positions match TRBD1. V was clipped by 6 bases and J by 1 base; unmatched bases: 6. The length of the CDR3 is 15 residues. Germline CDR1 reads LNHDA; CDR2 reads SQIVND (reference sequence).

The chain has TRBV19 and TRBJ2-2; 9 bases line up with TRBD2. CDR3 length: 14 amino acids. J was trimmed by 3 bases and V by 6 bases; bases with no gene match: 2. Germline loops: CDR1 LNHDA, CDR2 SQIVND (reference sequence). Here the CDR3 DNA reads TGTGCCAGTAGAAGACTAGCGGACACCGGGGAGCTGTTTTTT. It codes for CASRRLADTGELFF.

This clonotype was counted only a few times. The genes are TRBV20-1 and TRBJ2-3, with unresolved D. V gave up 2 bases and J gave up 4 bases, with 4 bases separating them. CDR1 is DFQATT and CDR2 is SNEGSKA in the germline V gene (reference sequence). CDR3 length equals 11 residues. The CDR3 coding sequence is TGCAGTGCTAGACCCCCAGATACGCAGTATTTT. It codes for CSARPPDTQYF.

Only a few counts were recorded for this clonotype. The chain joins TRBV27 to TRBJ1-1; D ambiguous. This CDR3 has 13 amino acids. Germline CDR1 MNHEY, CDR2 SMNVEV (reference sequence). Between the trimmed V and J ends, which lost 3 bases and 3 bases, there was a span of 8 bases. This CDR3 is CASSLREDTEAFF. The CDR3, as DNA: TGTGCCAGCAGTTTGAGAGAAGACACTGAAGCTTTCTTT.

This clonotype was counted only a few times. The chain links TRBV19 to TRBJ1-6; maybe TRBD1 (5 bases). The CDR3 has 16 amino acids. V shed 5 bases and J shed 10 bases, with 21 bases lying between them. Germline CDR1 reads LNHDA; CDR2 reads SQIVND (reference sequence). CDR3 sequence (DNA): TGTGCCAGTAGTCTGGTTTTCCAGGGTGTGGGATCACCCCTCCACTTT. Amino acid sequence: CASSLVFQGVGSPLHF.

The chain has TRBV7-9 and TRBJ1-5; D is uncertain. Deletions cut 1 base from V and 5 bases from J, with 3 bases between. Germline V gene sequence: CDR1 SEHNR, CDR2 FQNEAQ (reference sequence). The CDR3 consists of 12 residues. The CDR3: CASSLGDQPQHF. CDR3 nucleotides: TGTGCCAGCAGCTTAGGGGATCAGCCCCAGCATTTT.

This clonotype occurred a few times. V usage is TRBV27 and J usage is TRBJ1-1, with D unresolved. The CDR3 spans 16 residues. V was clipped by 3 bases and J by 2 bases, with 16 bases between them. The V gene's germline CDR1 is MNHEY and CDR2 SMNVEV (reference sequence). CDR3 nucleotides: TGTGCCAGCAGTTTGAGTTATTTGGTCTTTAACACTGAAGCTTTCTTT. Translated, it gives CASSLSYLVFNTEAFF.